Presented here are 7 T cell receptor beta chains from one specimen sequenced in a study of beta chain features in type 1 diabetes listed by TCRdb under 2018. Libraries were made using the immunoSEQ multiplex PCR assay. All of the isolated RNA was reverse transcribed with the High Capacity cDNA Reverse Transcription Kit, so expressed TCRB transcripts were sequenced. Sourced from immuneACCESS, this table was stored by TCRdb with only in-frame sequences that have V and J called. A share of the clones is absent; for the studies checked, an unresolved V gene accounts for under half, and the remainder has no known explanation. This sample comprises around 140,000 clones, over 9.5% of them detected only once. 1% to 1.5% of the sample belongs to the ten largest clones. Sequencing used naive CD4+ T cells from blood. Per the publication, the cell subset or site label means: true naive CD4+ T cells. The receptors originated from a man aged 18 to 30 in good health.

Many counts were recorded for this clone. The chain has TRBV30 and TRBJ2-3, with a possible D match to TRBD1 (6 bases). Germline values: CDR1 GTSNPN, CDR2 SVGIG (reference sequence). The CDR3 totals 13 residues. Trimming shortened V by 1 base and J by 6 bases, and 11 bases separated the two germline ends. As DNA, the CDR3 is TGTGCCTGGAGTGGGGGGCCAGATGATACGCAGTATTTT. Translating gives CAWSGGPDDTQYF.

This clone came up many times. J is TRBJ2-3 and V is TRBV7-2, with a weak D call TRBD2 (6 bases). The germline V gene encodes CDR1 SGHTA and CDR2 FQGNSA. V was cut by 1 base and J by 4 bases, with 12 bases left in between. The CDR3 consists of 15 residues. CDR3 DNA: TGTGCCAGCAGCTTAGAGGGTTTAGCGGCAGATACGCAGTATTTT. This sequence encodes CASSLEGLAADTQYF.

This chain uses TRBV5-1 with TRBJ1-1; D not resolved. V dropped 4 bases and J dropped 0 bases, with 16 bases sitting between them. The CDR3 is made up of 16 amino acids. CDR1 is SGHRS and CDR2 is YFSETQ in the germline V gene. CDR3 sequence (DNA): TGCGCCAGCAGCCCTCCACTCTCGGGGATGAACACTGAAGCTTTCTTT. Translated: CASSPPLSGMNTEAFF.

The V gene is TRBV7-9, the J gene TRBJ1-5; 8 bases are a match to TRBD1. CDR3 length: 15 amino acids. The V gene end was trimmed by 5 bases and the J gene end by 4 bases; junction bases not matched to a gene: 7. The germline V gene encodes CDR1 SEHNR and CDR2 FQNEAQ (reference sequence). CDR3 nucleotides: TGTGCCAGCAGCCATCAGGGGGCGGCGAATCAGCCCCAGCATTTT. As protein: CASSHQGAANQPQHF. Full variable domain (missing parts from reference TRBV7-9 and TRBJ1-5): DTGVSQNPRHKITKRGQNVTFRCDPISEHNRLYWYRQTLGQGPEFLTYFQNEAQLEKSRLLSDRFSAERPKGSFSTLEIQRTEQGDSAMYLCASSHQGAANQPQHFGDGTRLSIL.

This clone was found a few times. V is TRBV18 and J is TRBJ2-5; 9 bases agree with TRBD1. The DNA end is more similar to TRBJ2-7, so the J call may be wrong. This CDR3 has 14 amino acids. Germline-derived CDR1 and CDR2 are KGHSH and LQKENI. The CDR3 loop reads CASSPGTGLYEQYF. CDR3 coding DNA: TGTGCCAGCTCACCAGGGACAGGGCTCTACGAGCAGTACTTC.

This clone was detected a few times. The chain is built from TRBV6-6 and TRBJ2-1; 12 bases align to TRBD1. The CDR3 has 16 amino acids. V shed 6 bases and J 1 base; nucleotides not matched to a gene: 4. Germline V gene data show CDR1 as MNHNY and CDR2 as SVGAGI (reference sequence). In nucleotides, the CDR3 is TGTGCCAGCAGGTCGGGACAGGGGGCTTCCTACAATGAGCAGTTCTTC. Its protein product is CASRSGQGASYNEQFF.

DNA of the CDR3: TGCGCCAGCAGCCAGGGGGACACGTCCTATGGCTACACCTTC. Residues: CASSQGDTSYGYTF. The genes are TRBV4-1 and TRBJ1-2, with a possible D match to TRBD1 (6 bases). V was cut by 3 bases and J by 4 bases, with 12 bases left in between. Per germline, CDR1 MGHRA and CDR2 YSYEKL. The length of the CDR3 is 14 residues.